This is a list of T cell receptor beta chains from one sample in a study of cytomegalovirus exposure and HLA in healthy donors. Sequencing was performed with immunoSEQ multiplex PCR; in TCRdb, only in-frame clones are kept and a portion is missing. The sample shows fewer than 110,000 clones, roughly 80% of them seen only once. Source material: PBMCs. All receptors come from a man in his thirties or forties in good health and CMV-seronegative. Each CDR3 is given with its conserved first and last residue. A D gene is named only where the DNA matches it firmly. Not all rows give a size; the values are once, few, many and, for expanded clones, a class.

size,V,D,J,DNA,CDR3
few,TRBV9,.,TRBJ2-3,TGTGCCAGCAGCGTTCCCCCCTCCGTCGATACGCAGTATTTT,CASSVPPSVDTQYF
once,TRBV7-3,TRBD1,TRBJ1-1,TGTGCCAGCAGCACCGGGACAGGGGCAGAACGAATCACTGAAGCTTTCTTT,CASSTGTGAERITEAFF
.,TRBV5-1,TRBD2,TRBJ2-2,TGCGCCAGCAGCCTCACTAGCGGGATCACCGGGGAGCTGTTTTTT,CASSLTSGITGELFF
.,TRBV5-6,TRBD2,TRBJ2-3,TGTGCCAGCGCCTCGGCGGGGGGGCGCACAGATACGCAGTATTTT,CASASAGGRTDTQYF
.,TRBV4-2,TRBD2,TRBJ2-1,TGTGCCAGCAGGCTAGGCGGGGGGGATGAGTTCTTC,CASRLGGGDEFF
.,TRBV6-5,TRBD1,TRBJ2-7,TGTGCCAGCAGGTCGGACAGGGGGCGCGTCTACGAGCAGTACTTC,CASRSDRGRVYEQYF
.,TRBV5-1,.,TRBJ2-7,TGCGCCAGCAGCTTAGAGGGAGGCCGCTACGAGCAGTACTTC,CASSLEGGRYEQYF
.,TRBV6-4,TRBD1,TRBJ2-1,TGTGCCAGCAGTGACTGGGGGACAGGGGCGTACAATGAGCAGTTCTTC,CASSDWGTGAYNEQFF
once,TRBV11-2,.,TRBJ1-2,TGTGCCAGCAGACAGGACATCTATGGCTACACCTTC,CASRQDIYGYTF
.,TRBV5-1,.,TRBJ1-1,TGCGCCAGCTCCTTGGATGGGGGCAACACTGAAGCTTTCTTT,CASSLDGGNTEAFF
.,TRBV7-6,TRBD2,TRBJ2-1,TGTGCCAGCAGCTTAGCTATCACGGGGGGGCGCCCGAATCTGAAGTTCTTC,CASSLAITGGRPNLKFF
.,TRBV29-1,.,TRBJ2-7,TGCAGCGTTGTGGTGGGACTCTCCTACGAGCAGTACTTC,CSVVVGLSYEQYF
.,TRBV2,TRBD1,TRBJ2-6,TGTGCCAGCAGTCTCCGACCGGACAGGGGCCCCGGGGCCAACGTCCTGACTTTC,CASSLRPDRGPGANVLTF
.,TRBV29-1,.,TRBJ1-2,TGCAGCGTTGGCCCCGGGGGGGCATCCTATGGCTACACCTTC,CSVGPGGASYGYTF
.,TRBV11-2,TRBD1,TRBJ1-1,TGTGCCAGCAGCTTAAAGGGGGCGATGGTGCGGGACACTGAAGCTTTCTTT,CASSLKGAMVRDTEAFF
few,TRBV9,TRBD1,TRBJ1-2,TGTGCCAGCAGCGTCTCCGGGACAGGGAACTATGGCTACACCTTC,CASSVSGTGNYGYTF
.,TRBV11-3,.,TRBJ1-1,TGTGCCAGCAGCTCGGGCAGGGGAAACACTGAAGCTTTCTTT,CASSSGRGNTEAFF
.,TRBV5-4,.,TRBJ2-7,TGTGCCAGCAGCGGCCTGAGGGAGCAGTACTTC,CASSGLREQYF
once,TRBV28,TRBD1,TRBJ1-5,TGTGCCAGCAAGGACAGGGGGCATCAGCCCCAGCATTTT,CASKDRGHQPQHF
.,TRBV7-9,TRBD1,TRBJ2-1,TGTGCCAGCAGCTTACGGGACAGGGGATCCTACAATGAGCAGTTCTTC,CASSLRDRGSYNEQFF
.,TRBV5-1,.,TRBJ1-2,TGCGCCAGCAGCCCGGACAGAACTAACTATGGCTACACCTTC,CASSPDRTNYGYTF
.,TRBV6-6,TRBD2,TRBJ2-1,TGTGCCAGCAGTGCAACTAGCGATGAGCAGTTCTTC,CASSATSDEQFF
.,TRBV28,.,TRBJ2-7,TGTGCCAGCAGTTCTGGACAGTCCTACGAGCAGTACTTC,CASSSGQSYEQYF
.,TRBV9,.,TRBJ2-7,TGTGCCAGCAGCGTAGCGGGTCAAGACTACGAGCAGTACTTC,CASSVAGQDYEQYF
many,TRBV5-4,.,TRBJ2-4,TGTGCCAGCAGCTTGGACGGGACTGTGATAAACATTCAGTACTTC,CASSLDGTVINIQYF
.,TRBV30,TRBD1,TRBJ1-5,TGTGCCTGGAGAGTCGGGACAGGGGTAGGTCAGCCCCAGCATTTT,CAWRVGTGVGQPQHF
.,TRBV6-1,TRBD2,TRBJ2-7,TGTGCCAGCAGTGGTTTGTCAGGGACTATCTACGAGCAGTACTTC,CASSGLSGTIYEQYF
.,TRBV30,.,TRBJ2-7,TGTGCCTGGAGTGTAGATGTAAGTAGCTGGGTCCACGAGCAGTACTTC,CAWSVDVSSWVHEQYF
.,TRBV2,TRBD1,TRBJ2-7,TGTGCCAGCAGTGAAAGTGGGGAGGGGGGACAGGGGGCCGTCGACGAGCAGTACTTC,CASSESGEGGQGAVDEQYF
.,TRBV5-1,TRBD1,TRBJ2-7,TGCGCCAGCAGCAATCCGGGACAGGCCGTCTACGAGCAGTACTTC,CASSNPGQAVYEQYF
.,TRBV13,.,TRBJ1-2,TGTGCCAGCAGCTTAGTCATAGCCTACAATGGCTACACCTTC,CASSLVIAYNGYTF
few,TRBV7-7,.,TRBJ2-3,TGTGCTAGCAGCCCCCGACAGGACACAGATACGCAGTATTTT,CASSPRQDTDTQYF
few,TRBV5-6,.,TRBJ1-4,TGTGCCAGCGGAGTTCAGAGGAGTGAAAAACTGTTTTTT,CASGVQRSEKLFF
.,TRBV7-7,.,TRBJ2-3,TGTGCTAGCAGCCTTGGAGGGGCCCCAGATACGCAGTATTTT,CASSLGGAPDTQYF
.,TRBV2,TRBD1,TRBJ1-3,TGTGCCAGCAGTGAAAGGGGGCCCGGGGCAATAACGCGAAACACCATATATTTT,CASSERGPGAITRNTIYF
.,TRBV6-1,.,TRBJ1-2,TGTGCCAGCAGAGATACCTCCACAGGGCTTGGTGGCTACACCTTC,CASRDTSTGLGGYTF
.,TRBV9,TRBD1,TRBJ2-2,TGTGCCAGCAGCGGTAACAGGGGGACCGGGGAGCTGTTTTTT,CASSGNRGTGELFF
.,TRBV7-2,.,TRBJ2-3,TGTGCCAGCAGCCCCCTTAGCGGCTGGGCAGATACGCAGTATTTT,CASSPLSGWADTQYF
few,TRBV6-5,.,TRBJ1-6,TGTGCCAGCAGTTACTCATTGGACAACAATTCACCCCTCCACTTT,CASSYSLDNNSPLHF
.,TRBV5-8,TRBD2,TRBJ2-5,TGTGCCAGCAGCCCAGGGACTAGATCGCAAGAGACCCAGTACTTC,CASSPGTRSQETQYF
.,TRBV5-1,.,TRBJ1-3,TGCGCCAGCAGCTTGGACAGGGACGACACCATATATTTT,CASSLDRDDTIYF
.,TRBV29-1,TRBD1,TRBJ2-7,TGCAGCGTTGAAGGGGATAGACAGGGCAATTCCTACGAGCAGTACTTC,CSVEGDRQGNSYEQYF
.,TRBV6-5,TRBD1,TRBJ1-1,TGTGCCAGCAGTGGCGGACAGGGAGCGGGGACTGAAGCTTTCTTT,CASSGGQGAGTEAFF
.,TRBV29-1,.,TRBJ2-7,TGCAGCGTTTTGAGCGCAGCCTACGAGCAGTACTTC,CSVLSAAYEQYF
few,TRBV7-9,TRBD1,TRBJ1-1,TGTGCCAGCAGCATACAACGACAGGGAGGCACTGAAGCTTTCTTT,CASSIQRQGGTEAFF
.,TRBV7-9,.,TRBJ1-4,TGTGCCAGCAGCTTAGGGGGAGGTGAAAAACTGTTTTTT,CASSLGGGEKLFF
.,TRBV28,.,TRBJ1-2,TGTGCCAGCAACACCCGGTGGAGGGGCGCGTATGGCTACACCTTC,CASNTRWRGAYGYTF
once,TRBV19,TRBD1,TRBJ1-1,TGTGCCAGTAGCCTAACAGGGGTCACTGAAGCTTTCTTT,CASSLTGVTEAFF
.,TRBV25-1,.,TRBJ2-5,TGTGCCAGCAGTGAACTCTCGGGATTTCAACAGACCCAGTACTTC,CASSELSGFQQTQYF
.,TRBV6-5,TRBD2,TRBJ2-3,TGTGCCAGCAGTCCGGGGAGGGGCTTTACAGATACGCAGTATTTT,CASSPGRGFTDTQYF
once,TRBV27,TRBD1,TRBJ2-7,TGTGCCAGCAGTACCCGCCGGGACAGGGGGTACGAGCAGTACTTC,CASSTRRDRGYEQYF
few,TRBV29-1,TRBD1,TRBJ1-2,TGCAGCGTTCGGACAGGGGACTATGGCTACACCTTC,CSVRTGDYGYTF
.,TRBV5-1,TRBD1,TRBJ1-4,TGCGCCAGCAGCTTGGAAGGGGGCAGGCGGAATGAAAAACTGTTTTTT,CASSLEGGRRNEKLFF
.,TRBV28,.,TRBJ2-7,TGTGCCAGCAGTCCCCTGGCCAGGAGGGTCTACGAGCAGTACTTC,CASSPLARRVYEQYF